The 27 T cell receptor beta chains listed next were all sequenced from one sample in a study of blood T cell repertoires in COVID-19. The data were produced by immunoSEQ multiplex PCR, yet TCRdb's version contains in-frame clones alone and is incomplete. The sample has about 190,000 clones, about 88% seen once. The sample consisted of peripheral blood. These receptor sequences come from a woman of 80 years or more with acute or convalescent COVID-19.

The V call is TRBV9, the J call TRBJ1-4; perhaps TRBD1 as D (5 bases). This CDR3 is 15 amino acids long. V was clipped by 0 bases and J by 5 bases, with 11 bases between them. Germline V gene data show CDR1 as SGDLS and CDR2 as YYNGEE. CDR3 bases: TGTGCCAGCAGCGTAGCTCCAGGGTACAATGAAAAACTGTTTTTT. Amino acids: CASSVAPGYNEKLFF.

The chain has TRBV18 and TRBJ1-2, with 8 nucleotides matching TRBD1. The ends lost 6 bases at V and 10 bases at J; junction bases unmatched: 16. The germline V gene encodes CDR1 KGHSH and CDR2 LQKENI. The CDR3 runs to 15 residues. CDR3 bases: TGTGCCAGCTCGTCTATACCGACAGGGGAGGGAACCTACACCTTC. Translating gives CASSSIPTGEGTYTF. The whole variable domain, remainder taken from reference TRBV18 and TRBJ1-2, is NAGVMQNPRHLVRRRGQEARLRCSPMKGHSHVYWYRQLPEEGLKFMVYLQKENIIDESGMPKERFSAEFPKEGPSILRIQQVVRGDSAAYFCASSSIPTGEGTYTFGSGTRLTVV.

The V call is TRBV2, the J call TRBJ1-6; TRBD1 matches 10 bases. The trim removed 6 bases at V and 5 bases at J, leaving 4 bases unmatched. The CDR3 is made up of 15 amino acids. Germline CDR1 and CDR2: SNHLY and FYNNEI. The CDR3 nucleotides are TGTGCCAGCAGCTTAGGACAGGGGGATAATTCACCCCTCCACTTT. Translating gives CASSLGQGDNSPLHF.

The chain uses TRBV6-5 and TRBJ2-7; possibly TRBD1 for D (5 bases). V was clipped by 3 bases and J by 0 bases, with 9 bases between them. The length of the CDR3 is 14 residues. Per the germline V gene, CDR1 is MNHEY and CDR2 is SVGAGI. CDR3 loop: CASSYKDSSYEQYF. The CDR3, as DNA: TGTGCCAGCAGTTATAAAGACAGCTCCTACGAGCAGTACTTC.

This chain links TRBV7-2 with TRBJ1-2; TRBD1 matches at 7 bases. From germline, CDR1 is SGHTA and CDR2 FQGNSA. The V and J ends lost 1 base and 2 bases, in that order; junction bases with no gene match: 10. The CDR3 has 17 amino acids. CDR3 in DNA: TGTGCCAGCAGCTTAGGACCGGGACAGCATCTAAACTATGGCTACACCTTC. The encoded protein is CASSLGPGQHLNYGYTF. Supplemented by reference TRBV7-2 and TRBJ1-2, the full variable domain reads GAGVSQSPSNKVTEKGKDVELRCDPISGHTALYWYRQSLGQGLEFLIYFQGNSAPDKSGLPSDRFSAERTGGSVSTLTIQRTQQEDSAVYLCASSLGPGQHLNYGYTFGSGTRLTVV.

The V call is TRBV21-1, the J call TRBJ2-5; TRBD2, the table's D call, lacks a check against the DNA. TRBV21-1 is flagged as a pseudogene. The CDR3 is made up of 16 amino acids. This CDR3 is CASSKEDGEGQETQYF. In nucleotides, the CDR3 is TGTGCCAGCAGCAAAGAGGATGGGGAGGGCCAAGAGACCCAGTACTTC.

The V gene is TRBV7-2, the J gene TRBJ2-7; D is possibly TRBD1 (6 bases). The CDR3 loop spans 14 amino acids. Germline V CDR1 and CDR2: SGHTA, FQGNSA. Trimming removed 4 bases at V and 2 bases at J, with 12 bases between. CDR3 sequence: CASSSRQVTYEQYF. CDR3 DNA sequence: TGTGCCAGCAGCTCAAGACAGGTGACCTACGAGCAGTACTTC.

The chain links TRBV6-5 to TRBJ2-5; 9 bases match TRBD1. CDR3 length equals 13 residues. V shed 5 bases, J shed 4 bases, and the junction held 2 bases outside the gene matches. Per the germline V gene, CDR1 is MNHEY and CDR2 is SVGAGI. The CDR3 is CASSPDRGETQYF. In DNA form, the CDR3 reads TGTGCCAGCAGTCCGGACAGGGGAGAGACCCAGTACTTC.

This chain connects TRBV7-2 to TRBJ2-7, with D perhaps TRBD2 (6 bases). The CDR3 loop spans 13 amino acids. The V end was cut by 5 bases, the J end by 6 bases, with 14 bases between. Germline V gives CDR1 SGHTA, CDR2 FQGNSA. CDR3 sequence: CASSPGGNGEQYF. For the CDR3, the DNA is TGTGCCAGCAGCCCTGGAGGGAATGGCGAGCAGTACTTC.

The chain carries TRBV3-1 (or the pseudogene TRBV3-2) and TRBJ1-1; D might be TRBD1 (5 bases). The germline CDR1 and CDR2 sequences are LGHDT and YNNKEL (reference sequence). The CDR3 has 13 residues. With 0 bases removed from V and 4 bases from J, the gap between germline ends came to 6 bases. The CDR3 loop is CASSQEGVTEAFF. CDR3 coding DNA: TGTGCCAGCAGCCAAGAAGGGGTCACTGAAGCTTTCTTT.

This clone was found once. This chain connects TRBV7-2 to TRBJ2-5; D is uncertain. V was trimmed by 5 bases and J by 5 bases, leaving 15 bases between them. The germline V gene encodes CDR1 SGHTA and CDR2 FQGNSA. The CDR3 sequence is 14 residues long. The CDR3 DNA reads TGTGCCAGCAGCCGCCTCCTAAGAGCGGAGACCCAGTACTTC. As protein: CASSRLLRAETQYF.

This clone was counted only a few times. The CDR3 coding sequence is TGCAGCGTTGACTCCTACGACAGGGGCTATGGCTACACCTTC. This codes for CSVDSYDRGYGYTF. V is TRBV29-1 and J is TRBJ1-2, with TRBD1 identical over 8 bases. This CDR3 has 14 residues. Germline CDR1 SQVTM, CDR2 ANQGSEA. The V gene end was trimmed by 3 bases and the J gene end by 4 bases; junction bases not matched to a gene: 7.

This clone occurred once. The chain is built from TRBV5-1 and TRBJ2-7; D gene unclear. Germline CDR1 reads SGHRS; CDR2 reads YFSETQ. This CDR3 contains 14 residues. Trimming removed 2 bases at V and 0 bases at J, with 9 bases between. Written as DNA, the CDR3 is TGCGCCAGCAGCTTCAAAAGCCACTCCTACGAGCAGTACTTC. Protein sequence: CASSFKSHSYEQYF.

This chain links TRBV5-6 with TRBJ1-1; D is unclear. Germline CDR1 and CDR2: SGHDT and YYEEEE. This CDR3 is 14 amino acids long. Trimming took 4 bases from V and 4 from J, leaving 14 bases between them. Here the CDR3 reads CASSPGGRATEAFF. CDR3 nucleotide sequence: TGTGCCAGCAGCCCCGGAGGGCGTGCCACTGAAGCTTTCTTT.

This CDR3 is CASSILAGAMAGELFF. The DNA of the CDR3 is TGTGCCAGTAGTATACTAGCGGGAGCGATGGCCGGGGAGCTGTTTTTT. V usage is TRBV19 and J usage is TRBJ2-2; 10 positions match TRBD2. J gave up 6 bases and V 2 bases, and 6 bases lay outside the gene matches. The germline CDR1 and CDR2 sequences are LNHDA and SQIVND (reference sequence). CDR3 length: 16 amino acids.

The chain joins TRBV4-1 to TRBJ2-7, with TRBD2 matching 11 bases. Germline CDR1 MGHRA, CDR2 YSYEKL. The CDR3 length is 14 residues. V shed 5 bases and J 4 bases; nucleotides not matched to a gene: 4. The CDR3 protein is CASSEASGRYEQYF. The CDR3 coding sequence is TGCGCCAGCAGCGAGGCTAGCGGGAGGTACGAGCAGTACTTC.

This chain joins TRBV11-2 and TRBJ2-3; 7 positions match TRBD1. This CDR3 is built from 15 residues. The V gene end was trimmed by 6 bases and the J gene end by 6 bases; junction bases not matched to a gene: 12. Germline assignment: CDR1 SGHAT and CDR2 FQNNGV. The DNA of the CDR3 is TGTGCCAGCAGGACCTGGACAGGTGGTTCGGATACGCAGTATTTT. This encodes CASRTWTGGSDTQYF.

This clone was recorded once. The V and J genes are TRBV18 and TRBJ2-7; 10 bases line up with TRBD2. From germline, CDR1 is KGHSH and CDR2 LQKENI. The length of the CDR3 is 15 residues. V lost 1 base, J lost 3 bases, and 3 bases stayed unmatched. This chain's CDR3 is CASSPLAGGRYEQYF. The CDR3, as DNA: TGTGCCAGCTCACCACTAGCGGGAGGTCGCTACGAGCAGTACTTC.

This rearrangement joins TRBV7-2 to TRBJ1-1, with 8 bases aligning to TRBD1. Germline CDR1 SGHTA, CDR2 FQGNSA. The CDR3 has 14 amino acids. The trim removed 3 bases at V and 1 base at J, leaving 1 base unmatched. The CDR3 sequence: CASSFDRGNTEAFF. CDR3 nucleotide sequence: TGTGCCAGCAGCTTTGACAGGGGGAACACTGAAGCTTTCTTT.

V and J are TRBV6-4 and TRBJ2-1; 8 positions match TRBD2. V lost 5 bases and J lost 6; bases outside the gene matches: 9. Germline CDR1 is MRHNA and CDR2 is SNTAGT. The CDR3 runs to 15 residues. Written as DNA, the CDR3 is TGTGCCAGCAGTTCGGTAGCGGGAAGTGGCAATGAGCAGTTCTTC. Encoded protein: CASSSVAGSGNEQFF.

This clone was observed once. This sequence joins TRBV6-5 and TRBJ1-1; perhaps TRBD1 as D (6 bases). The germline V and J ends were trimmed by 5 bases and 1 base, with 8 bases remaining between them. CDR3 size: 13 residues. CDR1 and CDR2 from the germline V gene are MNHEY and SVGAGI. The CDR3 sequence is CASSHRANTEAFF. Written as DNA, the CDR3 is TGTGCCAGCAGTCACAGGGCGAACACTGAAGCTTTCTTT.

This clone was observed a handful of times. This chain's CDR3 is CASSSGQFLGNQPQHF. The CDR3 DNA reads as TGTGCCAGCAGTTCCGGACAGTTTCTAGGCAATCAGCCCCAGCATTTT. V is TRBV6-2 or TRBV6-3 and J is TRBJ1-5, with D tentatively TRBD1 (6 bases). V was shortened by 4 bases and J by 2 bases, with 15 bases between the two germline ends. CDR1 MNHEY and CDR2 SVGEGT come from the germline V gene. The CDR3 runs to 16 residues.

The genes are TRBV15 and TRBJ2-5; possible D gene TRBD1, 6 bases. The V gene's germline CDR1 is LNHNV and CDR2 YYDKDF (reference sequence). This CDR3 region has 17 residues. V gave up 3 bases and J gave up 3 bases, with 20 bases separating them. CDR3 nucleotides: TGTGCCACCAGCAGTGATACCGGTTCAACAGGGAAAGAGACCCAGTACTTC. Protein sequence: CATSSDTGSTGKETQYF.

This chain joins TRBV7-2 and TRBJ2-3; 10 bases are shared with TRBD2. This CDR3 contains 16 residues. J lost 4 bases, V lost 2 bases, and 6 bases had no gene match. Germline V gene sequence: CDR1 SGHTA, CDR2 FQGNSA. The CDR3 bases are TGTGCCAGCAGCTTAAGGCCTAGCGGGAGCGCAGATACGCAGTATTTT. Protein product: CASSLRPSGSADTQYF.

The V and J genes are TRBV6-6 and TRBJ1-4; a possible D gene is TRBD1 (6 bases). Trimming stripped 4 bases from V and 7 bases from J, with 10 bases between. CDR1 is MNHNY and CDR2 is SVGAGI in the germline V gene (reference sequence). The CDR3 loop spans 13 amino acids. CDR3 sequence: CASSSSRGEKLFF. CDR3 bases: TGTGCCAGCAGTTCGAGCAGGGGTGAAAAACTGTTTTTT.

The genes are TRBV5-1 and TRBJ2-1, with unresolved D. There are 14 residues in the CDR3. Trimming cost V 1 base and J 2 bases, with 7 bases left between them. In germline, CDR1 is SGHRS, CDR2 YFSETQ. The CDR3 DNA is TGCGCCAGCAGCTTGTTCCCGGCCTACAATGAGCAGTTCTTC. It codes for CASSLFPAYNEQFF.

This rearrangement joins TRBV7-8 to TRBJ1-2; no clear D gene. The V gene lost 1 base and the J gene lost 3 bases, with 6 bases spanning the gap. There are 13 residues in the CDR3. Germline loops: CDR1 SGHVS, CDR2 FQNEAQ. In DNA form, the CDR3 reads TGTGCCAGCAGCTTAGTCCCAGACTATGGCTACACCTTC. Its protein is CASSLVPDYGYTF.